The sequence of this T cell receptor beta chain was determined in a study of T-cell reconstitution after alpha-beta-depleted transplantation in children listed by TCRdb under 2016. Concerning the study at large: Using TCR repertoire profiling, the study followed T-cell immune reconstitution in a quantitative way in children after TCRalphabeta/CD19-depleted allogeneic hematopoietic cell transplantation. What the research found in general, with its limitations: The apparently early alphabetaT-cell count recovery about two months after transplant was reportedly dependent on only several hundred rapidly expanded clones derived from non-depleted graft cells. In some patients, high TCRbeta diversity at day 60 was attributed to recipient T cells and intrathymic progenitors that had survived conditioning. Over subsequent months, a decline in hyperexpanded clone frequencies was noted, and after one year, T-cell counts and TCRbeta diversity were mostly ascribed to newly produced T cells.

Libraries were made using PCR. Data came from an Illumina HiSeq 2500. TCR libraries were prepared with molecular barcoding, using unique molecular identifiers to normalize TCRbeta repertoire quantification. The raw public reads went through TCRdb reprocessing: fastp at Q25, MiXCR clone calling, in-frame beta chains kept. Rows are unified per CDR3 protein, each entry keeping the most common DNA and genes. The sample contains around 300,000 distinct CDR3 sequences, around 10% of them found a single time. Jointly, the top ten make up approximately 7.6% of the sample. This clonotype was detected many times. Its antigen specificity is not known. No base-level quality is on record; no much larger clone is a single base apart. From the germline V gene, CDR1 is SGHVS and CDR2 is FQNEAQ. Including the terminal cysteine and phenylalanine, the CDR3 comprises 14 residues. The DNA shown is the 42-base CDR3, in frame from base 1. The germline ends are 13 bases apart after V is trimmed by 1 base and J by 7 bases.

The treatment or condition label for this specimen denotes: allogeneic hematopoietic cell transplantation with graft depleted of TCRalphabeta T cells and CD19 B cells. Transplant recipients were children who received TCRalphabeta/CD19-depleted allogeneic hematopoietic cell grafts. This receptor was taken from a boy under three years old with acute myeloid leukemia, due to receive a stem cell transplant. The sequencing used PBMCs, collected before TCRalphabeta/CD19-depleted stem cell transplant. The rearrangement joined TRBV7-8 to TRBJ2-5; the D gene cannot be resolved reliably. The base sequence is TGTGCCAGCAGCTTAGAGACGCCAGACCCGACCCAGTACTTC. Translation gives CASSLETPDPTQYF.